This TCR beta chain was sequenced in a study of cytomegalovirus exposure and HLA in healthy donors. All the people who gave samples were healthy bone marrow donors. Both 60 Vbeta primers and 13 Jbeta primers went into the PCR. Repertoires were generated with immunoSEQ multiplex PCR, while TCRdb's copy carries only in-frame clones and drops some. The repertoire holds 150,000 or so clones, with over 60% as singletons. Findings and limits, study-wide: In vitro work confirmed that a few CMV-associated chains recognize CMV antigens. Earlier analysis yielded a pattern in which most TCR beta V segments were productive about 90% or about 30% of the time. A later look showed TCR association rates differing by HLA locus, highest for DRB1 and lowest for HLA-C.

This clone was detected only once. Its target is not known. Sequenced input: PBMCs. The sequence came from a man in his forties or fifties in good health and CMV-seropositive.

The CDR3, as DNA: TGTGCCAGCAGTTTACTAGCGAGCACCGGGGAGCTGTTTTTT. Protein product: CASSLLASTGELFF. The chain combines TRBV27 with TRBJ2-2; weak D call: TRBD2 (6 bases). Per germline, CDR1 MNHEY and CDR2 SMNVEV (reference sequence). Trimming took off 2 bases at V and 4 bases at J, with 8 bases between the two ends. This CDR3 has 14 residues.